This T cell receptor beta chain was recorded in a study of tumor-infiltrating lymphocytes in primary liver carcinoma. Overall study results and limits: Blood had a significantly lower top-250-clone fraction than tumors did (p = 0.039).

Ten or more counts support this clonotype. Its target is unknown. Total RNA amounting to 500 ng was the source from which TCR beta cDNA was made with a constant-region primer. A slightly modified ARM-PCR protocol with three nested multiplex PCR rounds produced these TCR beta libraries. Both of the initial two PCR rounds ran for nine to ten cycles and employed TRBV1-TRBV30 forward primers alongside a C-beta reverse primer. TCRdb redid the calling of the multiplex PCR reads with MiXCR, one entry per CDR3 protein. The table has 95,000 to 150,000 distinct CDR3 sequences, nearly 70% seen once. V was clipped by 7 bases and J by 0 bases, with 11 bases between them. Germline loops: CDR1 SGHRS, CDR2 YFSETQ. The CDR3 totals 13 residues. It was from about 19-30 mg of unsorted bulk tissue that RNA and DNA were co-extracted.

The specimen sequenced was tumor-adjacent normal liver tissue. This TCR came from a woman in her fifties or sixties with primary liver carcinoma and hepatitis B virus infection. This chain links TRBV5-1 with TRBJ2-7; tentatively, D is TRBD1 or TRBD2 (5 bases each). The CDR3 region is CASARGFSYEQYF. The CDR3 DNA follows: TGCGCCAGCGCGAGGGGATTCTCCTACGAGCAGTACTTC.